This T cell receptor (beta chain) appears in the sequencing data of a study of blood T cells in healthy people across ages. The ends were cut back, 5 bases at V and 3 bases at J, with 8 bases in the middle. The CDR3 spans 12 residues. A sample-barcoded 5' primer and a J-beta primer mix were used in a second PCR of roughly 6 to 11 cycles. One entry per CDR3 protein, called by TCRdb with MiXCR from the 5' RACE reads. The sample lists approximately 800,000 distinct CDR3 sequences; under 80% were seen once. The chain employs TRBV12-3 or TRBV12-4 and TRBJ2-7; tentative D call: TRBD1 (6 bases). This receptor was taken from a man aged 25-45 years in good health. Input material: blood. CDR3 amino acids: CASSTGNYEQYF. As DNA, the CDR3 is TGTGCCAGCAGTACAGGGAACTACGAGCAGTACTTC.